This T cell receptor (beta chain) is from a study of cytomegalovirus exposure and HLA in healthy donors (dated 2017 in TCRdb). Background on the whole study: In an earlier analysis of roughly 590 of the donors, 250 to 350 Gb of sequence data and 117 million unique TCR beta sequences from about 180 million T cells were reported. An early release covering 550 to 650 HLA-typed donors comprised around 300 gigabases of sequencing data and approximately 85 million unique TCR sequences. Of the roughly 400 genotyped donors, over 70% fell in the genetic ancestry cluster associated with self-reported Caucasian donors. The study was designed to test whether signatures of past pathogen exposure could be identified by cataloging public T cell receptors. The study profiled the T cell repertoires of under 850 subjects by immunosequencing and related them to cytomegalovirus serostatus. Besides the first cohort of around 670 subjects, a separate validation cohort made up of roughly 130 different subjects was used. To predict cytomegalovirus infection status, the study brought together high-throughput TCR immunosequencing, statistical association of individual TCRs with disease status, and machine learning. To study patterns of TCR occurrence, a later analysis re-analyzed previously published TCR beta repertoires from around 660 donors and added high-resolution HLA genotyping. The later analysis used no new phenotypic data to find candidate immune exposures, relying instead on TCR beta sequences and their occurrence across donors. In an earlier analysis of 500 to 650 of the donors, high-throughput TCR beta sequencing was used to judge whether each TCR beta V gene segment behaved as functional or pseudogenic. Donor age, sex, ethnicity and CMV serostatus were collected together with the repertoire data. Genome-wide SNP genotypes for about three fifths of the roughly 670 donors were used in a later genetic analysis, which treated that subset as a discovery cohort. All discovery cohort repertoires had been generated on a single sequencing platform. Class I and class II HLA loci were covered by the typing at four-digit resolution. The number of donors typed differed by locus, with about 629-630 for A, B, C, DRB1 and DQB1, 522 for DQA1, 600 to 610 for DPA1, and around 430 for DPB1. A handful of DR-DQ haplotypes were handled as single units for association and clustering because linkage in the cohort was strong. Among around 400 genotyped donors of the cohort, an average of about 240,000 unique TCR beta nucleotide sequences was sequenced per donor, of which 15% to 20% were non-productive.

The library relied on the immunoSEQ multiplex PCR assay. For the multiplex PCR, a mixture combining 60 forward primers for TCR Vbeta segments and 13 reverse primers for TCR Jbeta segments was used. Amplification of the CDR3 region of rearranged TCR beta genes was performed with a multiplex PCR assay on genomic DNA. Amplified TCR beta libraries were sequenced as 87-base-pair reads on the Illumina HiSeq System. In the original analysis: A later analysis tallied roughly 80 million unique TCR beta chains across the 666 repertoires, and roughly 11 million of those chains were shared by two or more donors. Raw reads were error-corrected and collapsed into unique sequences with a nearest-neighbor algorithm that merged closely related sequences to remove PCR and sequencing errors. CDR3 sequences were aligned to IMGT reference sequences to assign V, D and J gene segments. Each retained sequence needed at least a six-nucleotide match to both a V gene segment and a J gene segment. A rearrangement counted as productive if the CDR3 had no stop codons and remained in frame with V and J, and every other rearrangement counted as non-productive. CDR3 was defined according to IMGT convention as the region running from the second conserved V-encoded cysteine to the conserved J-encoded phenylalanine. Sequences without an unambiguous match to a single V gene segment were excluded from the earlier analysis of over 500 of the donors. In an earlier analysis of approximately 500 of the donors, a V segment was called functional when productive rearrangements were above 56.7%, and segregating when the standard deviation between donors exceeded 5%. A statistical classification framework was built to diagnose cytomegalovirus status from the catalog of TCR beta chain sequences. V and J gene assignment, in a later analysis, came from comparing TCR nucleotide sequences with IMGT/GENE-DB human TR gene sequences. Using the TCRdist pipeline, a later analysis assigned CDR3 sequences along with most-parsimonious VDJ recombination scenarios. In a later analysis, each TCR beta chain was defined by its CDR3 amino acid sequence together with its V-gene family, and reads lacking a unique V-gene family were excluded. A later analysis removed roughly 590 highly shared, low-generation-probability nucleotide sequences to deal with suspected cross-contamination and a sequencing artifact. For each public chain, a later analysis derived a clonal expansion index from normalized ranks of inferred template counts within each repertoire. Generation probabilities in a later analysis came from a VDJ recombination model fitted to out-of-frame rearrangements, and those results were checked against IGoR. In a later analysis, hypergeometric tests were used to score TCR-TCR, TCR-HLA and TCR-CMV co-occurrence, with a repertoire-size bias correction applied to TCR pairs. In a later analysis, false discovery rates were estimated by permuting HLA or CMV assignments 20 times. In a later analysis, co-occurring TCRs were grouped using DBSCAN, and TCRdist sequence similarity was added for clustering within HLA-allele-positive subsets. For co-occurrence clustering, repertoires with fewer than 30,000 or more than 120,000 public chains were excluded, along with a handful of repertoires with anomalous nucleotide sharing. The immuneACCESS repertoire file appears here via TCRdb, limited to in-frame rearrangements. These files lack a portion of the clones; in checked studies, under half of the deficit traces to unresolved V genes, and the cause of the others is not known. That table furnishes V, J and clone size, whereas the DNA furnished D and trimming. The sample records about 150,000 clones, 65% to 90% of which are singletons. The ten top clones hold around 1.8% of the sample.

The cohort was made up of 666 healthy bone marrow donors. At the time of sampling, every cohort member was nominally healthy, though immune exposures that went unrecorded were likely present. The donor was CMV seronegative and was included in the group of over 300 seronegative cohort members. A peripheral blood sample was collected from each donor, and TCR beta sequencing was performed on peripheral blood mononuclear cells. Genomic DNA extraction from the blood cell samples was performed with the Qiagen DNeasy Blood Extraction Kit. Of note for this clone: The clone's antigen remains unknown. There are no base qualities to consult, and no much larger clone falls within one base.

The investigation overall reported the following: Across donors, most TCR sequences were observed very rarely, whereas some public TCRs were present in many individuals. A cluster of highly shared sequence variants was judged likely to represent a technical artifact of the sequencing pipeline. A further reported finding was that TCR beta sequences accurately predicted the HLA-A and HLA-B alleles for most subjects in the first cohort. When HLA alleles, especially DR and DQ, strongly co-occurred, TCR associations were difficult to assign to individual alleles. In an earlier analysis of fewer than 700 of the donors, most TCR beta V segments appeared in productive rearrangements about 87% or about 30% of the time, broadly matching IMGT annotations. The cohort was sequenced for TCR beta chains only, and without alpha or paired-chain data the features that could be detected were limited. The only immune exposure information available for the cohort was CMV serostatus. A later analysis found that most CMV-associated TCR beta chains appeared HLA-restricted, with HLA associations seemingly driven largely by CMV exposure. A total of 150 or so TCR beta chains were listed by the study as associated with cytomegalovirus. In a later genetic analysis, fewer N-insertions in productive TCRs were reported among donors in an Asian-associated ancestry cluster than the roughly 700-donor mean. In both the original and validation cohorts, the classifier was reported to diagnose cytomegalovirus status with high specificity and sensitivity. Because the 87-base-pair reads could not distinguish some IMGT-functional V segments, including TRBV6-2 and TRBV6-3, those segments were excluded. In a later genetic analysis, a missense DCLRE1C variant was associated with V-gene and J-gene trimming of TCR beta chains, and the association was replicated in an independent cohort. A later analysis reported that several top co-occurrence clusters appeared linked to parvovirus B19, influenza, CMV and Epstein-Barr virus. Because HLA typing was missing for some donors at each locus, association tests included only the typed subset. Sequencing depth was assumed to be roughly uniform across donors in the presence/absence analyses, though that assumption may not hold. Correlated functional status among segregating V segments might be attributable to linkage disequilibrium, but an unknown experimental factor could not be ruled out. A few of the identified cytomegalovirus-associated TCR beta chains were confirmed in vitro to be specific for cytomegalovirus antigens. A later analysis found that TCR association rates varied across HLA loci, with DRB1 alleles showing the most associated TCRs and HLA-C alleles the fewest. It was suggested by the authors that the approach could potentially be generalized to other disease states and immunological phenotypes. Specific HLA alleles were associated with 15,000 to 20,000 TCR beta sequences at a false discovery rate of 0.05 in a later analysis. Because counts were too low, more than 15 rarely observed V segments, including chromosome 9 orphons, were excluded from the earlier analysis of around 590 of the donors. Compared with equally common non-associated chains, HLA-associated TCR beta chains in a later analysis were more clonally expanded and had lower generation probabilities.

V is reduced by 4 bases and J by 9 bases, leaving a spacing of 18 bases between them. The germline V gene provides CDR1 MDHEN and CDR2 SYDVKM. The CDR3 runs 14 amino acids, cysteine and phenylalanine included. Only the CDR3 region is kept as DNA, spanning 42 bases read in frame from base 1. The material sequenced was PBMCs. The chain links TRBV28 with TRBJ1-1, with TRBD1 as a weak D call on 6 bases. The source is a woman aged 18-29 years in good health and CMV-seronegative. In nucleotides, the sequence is TGTGCCAGCAGTTCCCCTAGCGGGGGGCTTAAAGCTTTCTTT. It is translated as CASSSPSGGLKAFF.